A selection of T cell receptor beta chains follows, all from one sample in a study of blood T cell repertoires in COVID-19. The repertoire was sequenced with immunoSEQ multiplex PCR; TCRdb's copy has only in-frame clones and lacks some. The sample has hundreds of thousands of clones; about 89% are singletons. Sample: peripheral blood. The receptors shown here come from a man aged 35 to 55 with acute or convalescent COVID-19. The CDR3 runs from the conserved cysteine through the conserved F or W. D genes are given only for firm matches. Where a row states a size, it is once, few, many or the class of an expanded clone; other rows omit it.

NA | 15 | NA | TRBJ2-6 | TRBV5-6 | TGTGCCAGCAGCTTGGAATTCACTGGGGCCAACGTCCTGACTTTC | CASSLEFTGANVLTF
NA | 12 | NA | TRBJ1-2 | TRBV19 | TGTGCCAGTAGTATAATAGGGGCTGGCTACACCTTC | CASSIIGAGYTF
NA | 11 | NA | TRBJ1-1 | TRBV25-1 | TGTGCCAGCAAATTCATGACTGAAGCTTTCTTT | CASKFMTEAFF
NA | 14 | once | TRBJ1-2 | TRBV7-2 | TGTGCCAGCAGCTTCGAACAGATTAACTATGGCTACACCTTC | CASSFEQINYGYTF
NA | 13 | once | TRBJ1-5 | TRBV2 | TGTGCCAGCAACTATCTGGACAATCAGCCCCAGCATTTT | CASNYLDNQPQHF
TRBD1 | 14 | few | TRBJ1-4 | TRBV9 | TGTGCCAGCAGCCGGGACAGGGGATATGAAAAACTGTTTTTT | CASSRDRGYEKLFF
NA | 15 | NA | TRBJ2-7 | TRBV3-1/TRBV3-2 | TGTGCCAGCAGCCAAGATGGGGGCAGGATCTACGAGCAGTACTTC | CASSQDGGRIYEQYF
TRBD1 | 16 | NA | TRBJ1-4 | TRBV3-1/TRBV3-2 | TGTGCCAGCAGCTCTCCCCGGGGGACAGGGGAAGGAAAACTGTTTTTT | CASSSPRGTGEGKLFF
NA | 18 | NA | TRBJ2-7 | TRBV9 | TGTGCCAGCAGCGTAGCTTATTGGGGAGGCCTGATAACCTACGAGCAGTACTTC | CASSVAYWGGLITYEQYF
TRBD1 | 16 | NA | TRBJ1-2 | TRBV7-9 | TGTGCCAGCAGCCGTGCGGCCGGGACAGGGGGCTATGGCTACACCTTC | CASSRAAGTGGYGYTF
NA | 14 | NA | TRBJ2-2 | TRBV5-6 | TGTGCCAGCAGACGTGGTCAGCGCACCGGGGAGCTGTTTTTT | CASRRGQRTGELFF
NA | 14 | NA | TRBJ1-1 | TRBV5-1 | TGCGCCAGCAGCTTGGATTATCGGAACACTGAAGCTTTCTTT | CASSLDYRNTEAFF
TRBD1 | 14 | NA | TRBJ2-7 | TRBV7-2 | TGTGCCACAAATAACAGGGGGCTCTTCTACGAGCAGTACTTC | CATNNRGLFYEQYF
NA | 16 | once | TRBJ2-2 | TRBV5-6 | TGTGCCAGCAGCTTGGCTCCAGGGCGGAGGGCCGGGGAGCTGTTTTTT | CASSLAPGRRAGELFF
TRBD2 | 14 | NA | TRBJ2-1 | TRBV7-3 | TGTGCCAGCAGCATCTCTAGCGGGGGGGCCAAACAGTTCTTC | CASSISSGGAKQFF
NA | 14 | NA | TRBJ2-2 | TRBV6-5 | TGTGCCAGCACCTACAGGGTAGGGACCGGGGAGCTGTTTTTT | CASTYRVGTGELFF
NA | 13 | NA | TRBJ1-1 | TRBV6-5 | TGTGCCAGCAGCCGTGGGGGCAACACTGAAGCTTTCTTT | CASSRGGNTEAFF
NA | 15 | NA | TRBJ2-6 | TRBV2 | TGTGCCAGCAGTGAAAGGCAGGCTGGGGCCAACGTCCTGACTTTC | CASSERQAGANVLTF
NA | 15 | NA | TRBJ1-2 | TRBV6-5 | TGTGCCAGCAGTCCGTCAGGGGAAGGATTCTATGGCTACACCTTC | CASSPSGEGFYGYTF
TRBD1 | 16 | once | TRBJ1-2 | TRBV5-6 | TGTGCCAGCAGCTGGACACCGGGACAGGGGGCGAGAGGCTACACCTTC | CASSWTPGQGARGYTF
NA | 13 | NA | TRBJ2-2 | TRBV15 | TGTGCCACCAGCAGAGATCTAACCGGGGAGCTGTTTTTT | CATSRDLTGELFF
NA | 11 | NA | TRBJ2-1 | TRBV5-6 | TGTGCCAGCAGCTTCCTCGGGGGTCAGTTCTTC | CASSFLGGQFF
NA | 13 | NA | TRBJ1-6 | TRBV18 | TGTGCCAGCTCACCAAGCAGGGATTCACCCCTCCACTTT | CASSPSRDSPLHF
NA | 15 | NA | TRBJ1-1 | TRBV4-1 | TGCGCCAGCAGCCTAACTGGAGTTTGGGACACTGAAGCTTTCTTT | CASSLTGVWDTEAFF
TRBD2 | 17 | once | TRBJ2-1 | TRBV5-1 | TGCGCCAGCAGCTTGCTGGGTAGCGGGGGACCCTACAATGAGCAGTTCTTC | CASSLLGSGGPYNEQFF
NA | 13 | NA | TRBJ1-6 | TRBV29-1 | TGCAGCGTTGGTGGGACACTCAATTCACCCCTCCACTTT | CSVGGTLNSPLHF
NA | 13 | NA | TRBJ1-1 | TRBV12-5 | TGTGCTAGTGGGGCCACAGGGAACACTGAAGCTTTCTTT | CASGATGNTEAFF
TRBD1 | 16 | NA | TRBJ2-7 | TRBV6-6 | TGTGCCAGCAGTCCGAGACAGGGGCGAATCTCCTACGAGCAGTACTTC | CASSPRQGRISYEQYF